Below, 24 T cell receptor beta chains from the same sample are listed, as sequenced in a study of OX40 agonist ivuxolimab in advanced cancers. Repertoires were generated with immunoSEQ multiplex PCR, while TCRdb's copy carries only in-frame clones and drops some. The sample has 95,000 to 100,000 clones; 93% are singletons. The starting material was CD4+ or CD8+ T cells sorted from blood, obtained in a trial of the OX40 agonist ivuxolimab. The origin of the receptors is an adult with an advanced solid tumor such as melanoma, head and neck, liver or kidney cancer.

The rearrangement uses TRBV5-6 and TRBJ1-3; D is unresolved. This CDR3 region has 15 residues. Germline CDR1 reads SGHDT; CDR2 reads YYEEEE. V lost 5 bases to trimming and J lost 0 bases, with 12 bases between them. CDR3 coding DNA: TGTGCCAGCAGTCGCATTACCCACTCTGGAAACACCATATATTTT. As protein: CASSRITHSGNTIYF.

This chain uses TRBV30 with TRBJ2-7, with D perhaps being TRBD1 or TRBD2 (5 bases each). Trimming removed 3 bases from V and 0 bases from J, with 9 bases in between. Looked up from germline, CDR1 is GTSNPN and CDR2 is SVGIG (reference sequence). The CDR3 consists of 13 residues. The CDR3 region has the DNA TGTGCCTGGAGCGGGGCCCGCTCCTACGAGCAGTACTTC. Translated, it gives CAWSGARSYEQYF.

The chain is built from TRBV10-3 and TRBJ2-3; D may match TRBD1 or TRBD2 (5 bases each). The germline V gene has CDR1 ENHRY and CDR2 SYGVKD. V was cut by 5 bases and J by 5 bases, with 17 bases left in between. CDR3 length equals 15 residues. CDR3 DNA sequence: TGTGCCATCAGTCGTACGTCCGGGGCCGGAGATACGCAGTATTTT. Amino acids: CAISRTSGAGDTQYF.

The chain carries TRBV4-2 and TRBJ2-3; weak D call: TRBD1 (5 bases). The CDR3 totals 14 residues. CDR1 LGHNA and CDR2 YNFKEQ come from the germline V gene. V lost 3 bases to trimming and J lost 2 bases, with 9 bases between them. Written as DNA, the CDR3 is TGTGCCAGCAGCCAGATGGACAACACAGATACGCAGTATTTT. Encoded protein: CASSQMDNTDTQYF.

The CDR3 bases are TGTGCCAGCAGCTTAGGGGCAATTATAGCGGGGGAATTCCAAGAGACCCAGTACTTC. Residues: CASSLGAIIAGEFQETQYF. This chain joins TRBV28 and TRBJ2-5; 9 nucleotides line up with TRBD2. Germline V gene sequence: CDR1 MDHEN, CDR2 SYDVKM. Trimming at V came to 6 bases and at J to 1 base, leaving 18 bases not matched to a gene. CDR3 length: 19 amino acids.

This chain links TRBV9 with TRBJ2-7, with 7 bases aligning to TRBD2. CDR1 SGDLS and CDR2 YYNGEE come from the germline V gene. CDR3 length: 14 amino acids. J lost 5 bases, V lost 0 bases, and 5 bases had no gene match. CDR3 in amino acids: CASSVASGTDEQYV. CDR3 coding DNA: TGTGCCAGCAGCGTAGCGAGCGGGACCGACGAGCAGTACGTC.

V is TRBV30 and J is TRBJ2-7, with D tentatively TRBD1 or TRBD2 (5 bases each). Trimming stripped 3 bases from V and 4 bases from J, with 13 bases between. CDR1 is GTSNPN and CDR2 is SVGIG in the germline V gene (reference sequence). The CDR3 covers 13 residues. The CDR3 nucleotides read TGTGCCTGGAGCGGGGACCAATATTACGAGCAGTACGTC. Translating gives CAWSGDQYYEQYV.

The V gene is TRBV6-6, the J gene TRBJ2-3; 7 nucleotides align to TRBD1. Unmatched junction bases numbered 6, after V lost 8 bases and J lost 1 base. Germline lookup yields CDR1 MNHNY and CDR2 SVGAGI (reference sequence). This CDR3 comprises 14 residues. CDR3 residues: CASRYRGGTDTQYF. CDR3 DNA sequence: TGTGCCAGCCGATACAGGGGAGGCACAGATACGCAGTATTTT.

The chain recombines TRBV7-8 with TRBJ2-7, with D tentatively TRBD2 (5 bases). The CDR3 runs to 13 residues. Germline V gene data show CDR1 as SGHVS and CDR2 as FQNEAQ. Between the trimmed V and J ends, which lost 3 bases and 7 bases, there was a span of 13 bases. CDR3 loop: CASSFSGSGEQYF. CDR3 DNA: TGTGCCAGCAGCTTTTCGGGATCTGGTGAGCAGTACTTC.

This clone has a handful of counts. The chain links TRBV7-8 to TRBJ2-1; 8 nucleotides agree with TRBD2. The CDR3 spans 16 residues. CDR1 SGHVS and CDR2 FQNEAQ come from the germline V gene. With V trimmed by 7 bases and J by 0 bases, 8 bases remained unmatched. The CDR3 loop is CASISKGLVSYNEQFF. The CDR3 coding sequence is TGTGCCAGCATCTCTAAGGGACTAGTCTCCTACAATGAGCAGTTCTTC.

The chain is built from TRBV11-3 and TRBJ2-5; no clear D. The germline V gene has CDR1 SGHNT and CDR2 YENEEA. Between the trimmed V and J ends, which lost 1 base and 5 bases, there was a span of 8 bases. The CDR3 sequence is 13 residues long. The CDR3: CASSLVGQETQYF. The CDR3 DNA follows: TGTGCCAGCAGCTTAGTTGGCCAGGAGACCCAGTACTTC.

The gene calls are TRBV29-1 and TRBJ1-1, with TRBD1 as a possible D gene (5 bases). V lost 4 bases and J lost 0, with 12 bases in between. Germline lookup yields CDR1 SQVTM and CDR2 ANQGSEA. The CDR3 is 14 amino acids. DNA for the CDR3: TGCAGCGTTGTAAATGCAGGGATGAACACTGAAGCTTTCTTT. This codes for CSVVNAGMNTEAFF.

The table lists this clone with a count of one. The same CDR3 also results from other DNA sequences found in this sample. The J gene is TRBJ1-5, the V gene TRBV19; a weak D match, TRBD1 (5 bases). Germline-derived CDR1 and CDR2 are LNHDA and SQIVND (reference sequence). V lost 4 bases, J lost 4 bases, and 11 bases lay in between. The CDR3 loop spans 14 amino acids. CDR3: CASSRDRGNQPQHF. In DNA, the CDR3 is TGTGCCAGTAGTAGAGACAGAGGTAATCAGCCCCAGCATTTT.

J is TRBJ2-6 and V is TRBV2; TRBD2 is a possible D gene (5 bases). This CDR3 region has 15 residues. Germline CDR1 and CDR2: SNHLY and FYNNEI. V was shortened by 5 bases and J by 4 bases, with 12 bases between the two germline ends. Here the CDR3 DNA reads TGTGCCAGCAGTCCTAGCCGAGGGGGGGCCAACGTCCTGACTTTC. It codes for CASSPSRGGANVLTF.

V usage is TRBV4-3 and J usage is TRBJ2-5; the D call may be TRBD1 or TRBD2 (5 bases each). CDR1 and CDR2 (germline): LGHNA, YSLEER. V was shortened by 0 bases and J by 4 bases, with 15 bases between the two germline ends. The CDR3 runs 16 residues. CDR3 bases: TGCGCCAGCAGCCAAGATTATCTGGGGGTGAGAGAGACCCAGTACTTC. Translated, it gives CASSQDYLGVRETQYF.

The genes are TRBV28 and TRBJ1-6, with 7 nucleotides matching TRBD1. Germline lookup yields CDR1 MDHEN and CDR2 SYDVKM. The CDR3 is 16 amino acids. J lost 9 bases, V lost 8 bases, and 16 bases had no gene match. The CDR3 DNA follows: TGTGCCAGCGGCTCGCTGCTGAGACAGGGTGGTTCACCCCTCCACTTT. Residues: CASGSLLRQGGSPLHF.

This chain connects TRBV4-2 to TRBJ2-1, with D hard to call. Trimming removed 0 bases at V and 8 bases at J, with 8 bases between. This CDR3 contains 13 residues. Germline assignment: CDR1 LGHNA and CDR2 YNFKEQ. The CDR3 region is CASSQDPPDEQFF. CDR3 coding DNA: TGTGCCAGCAGCCAAGATCCGCCGGATGAGCAGTTCTTC.

This chain uses TRBV5-1 with TRBJ1-2, with D hard to call. The CDR3 spans 12 residues. V lost 0 bases, J lost 8 bases, and 8 bases lay in between. Germline V gene sequence: CDR1 SGHRS, CDR2 YFSETQ. In DNA form, the CDR3 reads TGCGCCAGCAGCTTGGAAGGAAGGGGCTACACCTTC. It encodes CASSLEGRGYTF. Filled out from reference TRBV5-1 and TRBJ1-2, the complete variable domain reads KAGVTQTPRYLIKTRGQQVTLSCSPISGHRSVSWYQQTPGQGLQFLFEYFSETQRNKGNFPGRFSGRQFSNSRSEMNVSTLELGDSALYLCASSLEGRGYTFGSGTRLTVV.

The chain combines TRBV7-3 with TRBJ1-1; D uncertain. Germline loops: CDR1 SGHTA, CDR2 FQGTGA. Trimming removed 0 bases at V and 6 bases at J, with 8 bases between. The CDR3 length is 13 residues. Here the CDR3 DNA reads TGTGCCAGCAGCTTAACCCTCGTGTCTGAAGCTTTCTTT. It is translated as CASSLTLVSEAFF.

The chain is built from TRBV7-2 and TRBJ2-7, with a tentative D call TRBD2 (5 bases). The CDR3 sequence is 14 residues long. Germline V gives CDR1 SGHTA, CDR2 FQGNSA. Trimming took off 0 bases at V and 3 bases at J, with 9 bases between the two ends. CDR3 coding DNA: TGTGCCAGCAGCTTAGCGCGGGCCAGCTACGAGCAGTACTTC. It translates to CASSLARASYEQYF.

V gene TRBV25-1 combines with J gene TRBJ2-3, with D uncertain. CDR3 length: 12 residues. Per germline, CDR1 MGHDK and CDR2 SYGVNS. The V gene lost 3 bases and the J gene lost 6 bases, with 7 bases spanning the gap. The CDR3 nucleotides are TGTGCCAGCAGTGACTATCGGGATACGCAGTATTTT. Its translation is CASSDYRDTQYF.

The CDR3 DNA sequence: TGTGCCAGCAGCGGGGACACTGCAACTAATGAAAAACTGTTTTTT. Translating it yields CASSGDTATNEKLFF. The rearrangement joins TRBV9 to TRBJ1-4, with TRBD1 as a possible D gene (6 bases). Germline assignment: CDR1 SGDLS and CDR2 YYNGEE. Trimming removed 3 bases at V and 0 bases at J, with 9 bases between. The CDR3 contains 15 residues.

V is TRBV6-5 and J is TRBJ2-3; D is undetermined. There are 12 residues in the CDR3. Germline V lookup: CDR1 MNHEY, CDR2 SVGAGI. With 5 bases removed from V and 6 bases from J, the gap between germline ends came to 9 bases. DNA for the CDR3: TGTGCCAGCAGTCGCCCTTTGGATACGCAGTATTTT. It translates to CASSRPLDTQYF.

V usage is TRBV15 and J usage is TRBJ1-2; D is undetermined. The CDR3 sequence is 14 residues long. Germline lookup yields CDR1 LNHNV and CDR2 YYDKDF (reference sequence). Trimming took 4 bases from V and 6 from J, leaving 15 bases between them. The CDR3 bases are TGTGCCACCAGCATGACGGAAAAATCGAATGGCTACACCTTC. Encoded protein: CATSMTEKSNGYTF.